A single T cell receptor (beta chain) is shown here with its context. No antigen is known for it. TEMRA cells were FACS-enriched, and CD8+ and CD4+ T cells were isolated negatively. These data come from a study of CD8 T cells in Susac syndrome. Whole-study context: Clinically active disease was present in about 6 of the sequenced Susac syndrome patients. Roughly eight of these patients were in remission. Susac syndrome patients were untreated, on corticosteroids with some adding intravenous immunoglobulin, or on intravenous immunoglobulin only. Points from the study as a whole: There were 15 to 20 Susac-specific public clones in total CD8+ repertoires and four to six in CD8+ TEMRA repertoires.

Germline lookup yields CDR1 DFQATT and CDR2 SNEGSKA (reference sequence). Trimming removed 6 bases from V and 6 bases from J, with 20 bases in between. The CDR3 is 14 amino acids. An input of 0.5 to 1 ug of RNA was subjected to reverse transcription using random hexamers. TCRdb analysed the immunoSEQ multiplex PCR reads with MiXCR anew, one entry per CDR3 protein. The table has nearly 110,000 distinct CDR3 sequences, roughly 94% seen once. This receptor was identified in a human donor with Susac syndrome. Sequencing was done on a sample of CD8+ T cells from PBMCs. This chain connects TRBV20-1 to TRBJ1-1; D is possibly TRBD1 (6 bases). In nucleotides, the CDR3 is TGCAGTGCCAAGAGGGGGATAGACAGCCCTGAAGCTTTCTTT. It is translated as CSAKRGIDSPEAFF.